This T cell receptor beta chain was identified during a study of T cells in Graves' hyperthyroidism and ophthalmopathy. Study-level points and caveats: Ophthalmopathy and stable hyperthyroidism were separated by a 13 V-J model.

This clonotype came up many times. Its antigen is undetermined. The CDR3 length is 14 residues. Trimming cost V 8 bases and J 0 bases, with 14 bases left between them. Germline CDR1 reads MNHNS; CDR2 reads SASEGT. Inclusion characteristics of ophthalmopathy patients comprised a Clinical Activity Score of at least 3, a NOSPECS grade of at least 4, and duration under 3 months. The diagnoses drew upon clinical symptoms, serum thyroxine and TRAb, thyroid ultrasound and orbital computed tomography. It was RNA transcripts that yielded the amplified TCR beta CDR3 regions. HTBI primers were the set used in a first-round RT-PCR of the TCR CDR3. TCRdb processed the multiplex PCR reads anew with MiXCR; each CDR3 protein has one entry. The top ten hold roughly 7% of the sample, which has around 600,000 distinct CDR3 sequences, more than 13% seen once.

The V gene is TRBV6-1, the J gene TRBJ2-7, with a weak D call TRBD2 (6 bases). The sample taken for sequencing was blood. The TCR sequence derives from a woman between 18 and 29 years old with Graves' ophthalmopathy. The CDR3, as DNA: TGTGCCAGCGCCGGGACTTCTAGCTCCTACGAGCAGTACTTC. Translated, it gives CASAGTSSSYEQYF.